This T cell receptor (beta chain) was obtained from a study of blood T cell repertoires in COVID-19. For the study at large: Samples taken during acute and convalescent COVID-19 were collected in the United States, Italy and Spain. From T cells, B-cell-depleted T cells, or PBMCs came the material, which was cDNA or gDNA.

Original analysis: Amplification of reference gene primers was used by the study to estimate nucleated cell counts. Assay used: immunoSEQ multiplex PCR; TCRdb lists only in-frame clones, some missing. V, J and clone size derive from that table, while D and trimming were established from the DNA sequence. The repertoire holds some 250,000 clones, with 70% to 80% as singletons. Sequences were obtained from peripheral blood. The sequence came from an elderly woman with acute or convalescent COVID-19.

CDR3 sequence reads: CASSNALPTEAFF. The CDR3 coding sequence is TGTGCCAGCAGCAATGCGTTGCCAACTGAAGCTTTCTTT. J is TRBJ1-1 and V is TRBV7-2; no reliable D call. This CDR3 is built from 13 residues. V was pared by 5 bases and J by 5 bases, with 12 bases between. Looked up from germline, CDR1 is SGHTA and CDR2 is FQGNSA. Together with reference TRBV7-2 and TRBJ1-1, the CDR3 gives the full variable domain: GAGVSQSPSNKVTEKGKDVELRCDPISGHTALYWYRQSLGQGLEFLIYFQGNSAPDKSGLPSDRFSAERTGGSVSTLTIQRTQQEDSAVYLCASSNALPTEAFFGQGTRLTVV.